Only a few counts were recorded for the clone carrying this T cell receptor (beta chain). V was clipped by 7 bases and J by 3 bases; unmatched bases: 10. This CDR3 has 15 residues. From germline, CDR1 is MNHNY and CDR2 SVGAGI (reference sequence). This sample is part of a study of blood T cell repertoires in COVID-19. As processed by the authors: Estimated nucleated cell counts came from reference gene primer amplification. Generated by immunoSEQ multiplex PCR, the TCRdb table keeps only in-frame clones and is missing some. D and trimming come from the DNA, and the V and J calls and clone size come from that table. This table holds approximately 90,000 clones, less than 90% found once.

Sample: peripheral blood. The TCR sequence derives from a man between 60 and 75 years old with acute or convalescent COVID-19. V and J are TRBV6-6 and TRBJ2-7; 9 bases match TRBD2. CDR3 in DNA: TGTGCCAGCACCAAAGGCGGGGGGGATATCTACGAGCAGTACTTC. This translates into CASTKGGGDIYEQYF.